This entry lists 14 T cell receptor beta chains sequenced from one sample in a study of cytomegalovirus exposure and HLA in healthy donors. 13 Jbeta primers and 60 Vbeta primers were used for the PCR. Sequencing was performed with immunoSEQ multiplex PCR; in TCRdb, only in-frame clones are kept and a portion is missing. The table has 100,000 to 120,000 clones, about three quarters seen once; the top ten hold around 3%. Material: PBMCs. These receptors were collected from a woman between 55 and 75 years old in good health and CMV-seropositive.

This clone was seen only once. The rearrangement uses TRBV7-9 and TRBJ1-2; 7 nucleotides line up with TRBD1. The germline V gene encodes CDR1 SEHNR and CDR2 FQNEAQ (reference sequence). V shed 2 bases, J shed 4 bases, and the junction held 13 bases outside the gene matches. The CDR3 has 17 amino acids. The CDR3 bases are TGTGCCAGCAGCTTAACTGTCACACAGGGGCATATCTATGGCTACACCTTC. Residues: CASSLTVTQGHIYGYTF.

The chain couples TRBV2 to TRBJ1-5; D ambiguous. Trimming left V 6 bases short and J 0 bases short, with 15 bases between. The CDR3 runs 16 residues. Per the germline V gene, CDR1 is SNHLY and CDR2 is FYNNEI. CDR3 sequence (DNA): TGTGCCAGCAGCCCCTGGCCAAAAGATAGCAATCAGCCCCAGCATTTT. Its translation: CASSPWPKDSNQPQHF.

The chain has TRBV7-9 and TRBJ2-7; 9 bases fit TRBD1. The CDR3 totals 15 residues. Germline values: CDR1 SEHNR, CDR2 FQNEAQ (reference sequence). With V trimmed by 5 bases and J by 2 bases, 7 bases remained unmatched. CDR3 in DNA: TGTGCCAGCAGCCCTGGACAGGGGTTCACCTACGAGCAGTACTTC. It yields the protein CASSPGQGFTYEQYF. The variable domain in full, with the rest retrieved from reference TRBV7-9 and TRBJ2-7, is DTGVSQNPRHKITKRGQNVTFRCDPISEHNRLYWYRQTLGQGPEFLTYFQNEAQLEKSRLLSDRFSAERPKGSFSTLEIQRTEQGDSAMYLCASSPGQGFTYEQYFGPGTRLTVT.

The V gene is TRBV6-1, the J gene TRBJ2-7; a possible D gene is TRBD1 (6 bases). The CDR3 has 15 amino acids. The V gene's germline CDR1 is MNHNS and CDR2 SASEGT. The V end was cut by 7 bases, the J end by 4 bases, with 20 bases between. The CDR3 here is CASINRMGAGYEQYF. The CDR3 bases are TGTGCCAGCATCAATAGGATGGGGGCCGGATACGAGCAGTACTTC.

This chain links TRBV18 with TRBJ2-5; D uncertain. V lost 4 bases to trimming and J lost 2 bases, with 20 bases between them. This CDR3 has 17 residues. In germline, CDR1 is KGHSH, CDR2 LQKENI. The CDR3 is CASSLRSSINPQETQYF. The DNA for the CDR3 is TGTGCCAGCTCACTACGGAGCTCAATCAACCCACAAGAGACCCAGTACTTC.

Concerning this clone itself: Germline and junction disagree at one end, which may indicate a read error. J is TRBJ2-7 and V is TRBV7-9; D is unresolved. The CDR3 has 12 amino acids. CDR1 is SEHNR, CDR2 FQNEAQ, per germline (reference sequence). CDR3 bases: TGTTCCAGCAGCCAACTCTCCTACGAGCAGTACTTC. It codes for CSSSQLSYEQYF.

This clone was seen ten or more times. The chain carries TRBV6-5 and TRBJ2-1, with TRBD1 as a possible D gene (7 bases). The V gene lost 2 bases and the J gene lost 4 bases, with 12 bases spanning the gap. Germline V gene data show CDR1 as MNHEY and CDR2 as SVGAGI. The CDR3 is made up of 15 amino acids. The CDR3 coding sequence is TGTGCCAGCAGTTACGGAGGGACAGCTTACAATGAGCAGTTCTTC. It specifies CASSYGGTAYNEQFF.

V usage is TRBV29-1 and J usage is TRBJ2-1; 11 bases are a match to TRBD2. CDR1 is SQVTM and CDR2 is ANQGSEA in the germline V gene. With 4 bases clipped from V and 4 bases from J, the junction kept 18 bases outside the gene matches. This CDR3 has 19 amino acids. CDR3 protein: CSVVGWGTSGVRIYNEQFF. The CDR3 bases are TGCAGCGTTGTGGGTTGGGGGACTAGCGGAGTTCGCATATACAATGAGCAGTTCTTC.

The chain joins TRBV28 to TRBJ1-5; the D gene is possibly TRBD1 (5 bases). The CDR3 sequence is 14 residues long. The ends were cut back, 3 bases at V and 6 bases at J, with 12 bases in the middle. The germline gives CDR1 MDHEN, CDR2 SYDVKM. For the CDR3, the DNA is TGTGCCAGCAGTTTGGGGGGGGTACGTCAGCCCCAGCATTTT. This codes for CASSLGGVRQPQHF.

This chain links TRBV7-3 with TRBJ2-2, with 9 positions matching TRBD2. V lost 5 bases, J lost 6 bases, and 7 bases stayed unmatched. This CDR3 comprises 15 residues. CDR1 is SGHTA, CDR2 FQGTGA, per germline. The CDR3 here is CASSGGVAGAGELFF. CDR3 DNA: TGTGCCAGCAGCGGGGGCGTAGCGGGAGCCGGGGAGCTGTTTTTT.

The rearrangement uses TRBV19 and TRBJ1-2, with TRBD1 as a possible D gene (6 bases). Germline lookup yields CDR1 LNHDA and CDR2 SQIVND (reference sequence). The CDR3 loop spans 14 amino acids. Trimming stripped 5 bases from V and 4 bases from J, with 14 bases between. The CDR3 loop reads CASSSTGGGYGYTF. CDR3 in DNA: TGTGCCAGTAGTTCGACAGGTGGTGGCTATGGCTACACCTTC.

The chain carries TRBV6-6 and TRBJ1-2; D gene uncertain. Trimming removed 8 bases at V and 5 bases at J, with 12 bases between. Per the germline V gene, CDR1 is MNHNY and CDR2 is SVGAGI (reference sequence). The CDR3 has 12 residues. The CDR3 loop is CASCPNPYGYTF. DNA for the CDR3: TGTGCCAGCTGTCCTAACCCTTATGGCTACACCTTC.

The chain has TRBV7-6 and TRBJ2-1; 11 bases are shared with TRBD2. Germline-derived CDR1 and CDR2 are SGHVS and FNYEAQ. Trimming at V came to 0 bases and at J to 9 bases, leaving 4 bases not matched to a gene. The CDR3 totals 15 residues. The CDR3 protein is CASSLATSGKVEQFF. CDR3 in DNA: TGTGCCAGCAGCTTAGCGACTAGCGGGAAAGTTGAGCAGTTCTTC.

On this clone: The junction differs from germline at one of its ends, possibly a read error. V gene TRBV7-9 combines with J gene TRBJ1-2; D unresolved. CDR3 length: 11 residues. CDR1 and CDR2 from the germline V gene are SEHNR and FQNEAQ (reference sequence). Here the CDR3 DNA reads TGTTCCAGCAGCCCTAGCGAGGCCTACACCTTC. Encoded protein: CSSSPSEAYTF.